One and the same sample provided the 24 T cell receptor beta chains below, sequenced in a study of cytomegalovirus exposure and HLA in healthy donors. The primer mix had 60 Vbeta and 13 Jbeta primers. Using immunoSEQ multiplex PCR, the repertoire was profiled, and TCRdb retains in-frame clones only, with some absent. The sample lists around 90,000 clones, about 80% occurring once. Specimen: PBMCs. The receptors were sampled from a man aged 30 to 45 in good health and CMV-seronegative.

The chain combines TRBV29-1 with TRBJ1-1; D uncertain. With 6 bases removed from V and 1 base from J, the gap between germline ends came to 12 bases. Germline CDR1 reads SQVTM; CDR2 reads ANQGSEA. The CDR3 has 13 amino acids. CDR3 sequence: CSVLTWKNTEAFF. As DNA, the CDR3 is TGCAGCGTGCTGACTTGGAAGAACACTGAAGCTTTCTTT.

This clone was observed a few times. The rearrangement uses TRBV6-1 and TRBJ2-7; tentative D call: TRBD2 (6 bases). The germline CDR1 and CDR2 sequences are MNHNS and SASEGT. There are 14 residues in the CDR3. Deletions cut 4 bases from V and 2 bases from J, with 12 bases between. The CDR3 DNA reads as TGTGCCAGCAGTGTAGGCGGGGTCGCCTACGAGCAGTACGTC. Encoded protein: CASSVGGVAYEQYV.

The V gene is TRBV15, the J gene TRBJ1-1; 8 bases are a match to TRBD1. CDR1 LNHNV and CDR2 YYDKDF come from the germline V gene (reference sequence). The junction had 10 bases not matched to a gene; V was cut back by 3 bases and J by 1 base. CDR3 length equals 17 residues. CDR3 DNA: TGTGCCACCAGCAGCCTCTCCCAGGGACAGGCGAACACTGAAGCTTTCTTT. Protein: CATSSLSQGQANTEAFF.

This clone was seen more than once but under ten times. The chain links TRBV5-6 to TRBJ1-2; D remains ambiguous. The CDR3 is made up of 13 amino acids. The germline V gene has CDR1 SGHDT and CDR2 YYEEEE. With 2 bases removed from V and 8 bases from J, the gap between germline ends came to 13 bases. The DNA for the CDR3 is TGTGCCAGCAGCTTAGCCGGGATGTTAGGCTACACCTTC. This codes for CASSLAGMLGYTF.

For the CDR3, the DNA is TGTGCCAGCAGCTCGACTATGATCACAGATACGCAGTATTTT. Residues: CASSSTMITDTQYF. The chain carries TRBV7-3 and TRBJ2-3; possible D gene TRBD2, 5 bases. Germline V gene lookup returns CDR1 SGHTA and CDR2 FQGTGA. Trimming pared 4 bases from V and 2 bases from J, leaving 10 bases between. The CDR3 consists of 14 residues.

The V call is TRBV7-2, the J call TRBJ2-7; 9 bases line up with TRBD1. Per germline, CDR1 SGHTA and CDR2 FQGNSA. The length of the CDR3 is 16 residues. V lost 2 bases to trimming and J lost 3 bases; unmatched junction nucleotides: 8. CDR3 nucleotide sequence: TGTGCCAGCAGCTTACCGACCGGGACAGGGAACTACGAGCAGTACTTC. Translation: CASSLPTGTGNYEQYF. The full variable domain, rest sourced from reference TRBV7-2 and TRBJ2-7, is GAGVSQSPSNKVTEKGKDVELRCDPISGHTALYWYRQSLGQGLEFLIYFQGNSAPDKSGLPSDRFSAERTGGSVSTLTIQRTQQEDSAVYLCASSLPTGTGNYEQYFGPGTRLTVT.

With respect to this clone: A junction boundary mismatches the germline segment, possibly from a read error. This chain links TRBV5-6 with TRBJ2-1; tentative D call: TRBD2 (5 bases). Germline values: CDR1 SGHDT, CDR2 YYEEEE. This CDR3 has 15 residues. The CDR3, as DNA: TGTGCCAGCAGCCTCGTCTTATTGAATTGGAAAGGGAGAATCTTC. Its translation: CASSLVLLNWKGRIF.

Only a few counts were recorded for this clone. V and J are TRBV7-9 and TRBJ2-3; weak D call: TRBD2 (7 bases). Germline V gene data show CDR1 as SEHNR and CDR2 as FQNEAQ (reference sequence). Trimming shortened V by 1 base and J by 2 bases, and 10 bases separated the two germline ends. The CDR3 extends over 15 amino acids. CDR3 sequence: CASSLVAGATDTQYF. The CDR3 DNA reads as TGTGCCAGCAGCTTAGTCGCGGGGGCCACAGATACGCAGTATTTT.

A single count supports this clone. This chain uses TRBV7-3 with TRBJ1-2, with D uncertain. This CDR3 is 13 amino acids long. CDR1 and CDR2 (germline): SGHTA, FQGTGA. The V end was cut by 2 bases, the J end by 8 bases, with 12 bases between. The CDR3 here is CASSLLSGEGYTF. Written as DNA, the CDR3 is TGTGCCAGCAGCTTATTGTCAGGCGAGGGCTACACCTTC.

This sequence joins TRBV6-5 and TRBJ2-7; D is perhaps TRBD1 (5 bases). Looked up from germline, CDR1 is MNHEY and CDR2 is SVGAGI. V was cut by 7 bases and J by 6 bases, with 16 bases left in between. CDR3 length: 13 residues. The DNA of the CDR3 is TGTGCCAGCACAGACCTCAGGGTACGCGAGCAGTACTTC. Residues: CASTDLRVREQYF.

CDR3 amino acids: CASSLARTEAEQFF. The CDR3 coding sequence is TGTGCCAGCAGCTTAGCTAGGACAGAGGCTGAGCAGTTCTTC. The chain employs TRBV7-2 and TRBJ2-1, with a tentative D call TRBD1 (6 bases). Looked up from germline, CDR1 is SGHTA and CDR2 is FQGNSA. The CDR3 covers 14 residues. Trimming pared 0 bases from V and 9 bases from J, leaving 12 bases between.

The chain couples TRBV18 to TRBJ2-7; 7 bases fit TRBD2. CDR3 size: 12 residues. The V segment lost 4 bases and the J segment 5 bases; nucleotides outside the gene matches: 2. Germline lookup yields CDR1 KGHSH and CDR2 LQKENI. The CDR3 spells CASSRGGDEQYF. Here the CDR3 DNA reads TGTGCCAGCTCACGGGGGGGAGACGAGCAGTACTTC.

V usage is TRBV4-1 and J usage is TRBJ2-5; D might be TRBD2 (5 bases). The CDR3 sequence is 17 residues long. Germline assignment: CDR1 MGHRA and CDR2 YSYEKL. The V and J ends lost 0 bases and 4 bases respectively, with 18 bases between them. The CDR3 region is CASSQELSERSGETQYF. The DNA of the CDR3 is TGCGCCAGCAGCCAAGAGCTTTCGGAGCGGTCCGGAGAGACCCAGTACTTC.

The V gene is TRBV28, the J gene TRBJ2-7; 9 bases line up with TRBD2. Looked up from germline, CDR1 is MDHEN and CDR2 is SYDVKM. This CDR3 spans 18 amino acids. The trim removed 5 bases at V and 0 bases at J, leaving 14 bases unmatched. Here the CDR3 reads CASSTTRLAEFISYEQYV. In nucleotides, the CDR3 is TGTGCCAGCAGTACGACGCGACTAGCGGAGTTCATCTCCTACGAGCAGTACGTC.

The CDR3 sequence: CASSEAGLMNTEAFF. CDR3 DNA: TGTGCCAGCAGTGAAGCGGGGCTGATGAACACTGAAGCTTTCTTT. This chain links TRBV2 with TRBJ1-1; D is possibly TRBD1 (5 bases). This CDR3 region has 15 residues. Per germline, CDR1 SNHLY and CDR2 FYNNEI. Trimming left V 0 bases short and J 0 bases short, with 8 bases between.

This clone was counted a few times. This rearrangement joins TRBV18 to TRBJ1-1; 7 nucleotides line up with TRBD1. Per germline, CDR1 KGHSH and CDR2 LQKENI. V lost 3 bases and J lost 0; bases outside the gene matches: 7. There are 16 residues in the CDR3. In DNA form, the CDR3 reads TGTGCCAGCTCACCCAACAGGGGTGGGGTGAACACTGAAGCTTTCTTT. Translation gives CASSPNRGGVNTEAFF.

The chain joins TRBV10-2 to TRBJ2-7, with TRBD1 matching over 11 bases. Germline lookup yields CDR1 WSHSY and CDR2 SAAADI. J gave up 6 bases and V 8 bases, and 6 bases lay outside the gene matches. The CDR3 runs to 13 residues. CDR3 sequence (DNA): TGCGCCAGCGGGACAGGGGGGGGTAGCGAGCAGTACGTC. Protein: CASGTGGGSEQYV.

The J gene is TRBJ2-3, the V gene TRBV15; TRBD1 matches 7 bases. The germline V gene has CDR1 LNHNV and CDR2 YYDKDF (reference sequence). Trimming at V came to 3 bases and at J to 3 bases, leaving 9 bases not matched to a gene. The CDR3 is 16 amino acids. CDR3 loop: CATSRNGRQGTDTQYF. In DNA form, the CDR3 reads TGTGCCACCAGCAGGAATGGACGACAGGGTACAGATACGCAGTATTTT. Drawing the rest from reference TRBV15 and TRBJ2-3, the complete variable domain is DAMVIQNPRYQVTQFGKPVTLSCSQTLNHNVMYWYQQKSSQAPKLLFHYYDKDFNNEADTPDNFQSRRPNTSFCFLDIRSPGLGDTAMYLCATSRNGRQGTDTQYFGPGTRLTVL.

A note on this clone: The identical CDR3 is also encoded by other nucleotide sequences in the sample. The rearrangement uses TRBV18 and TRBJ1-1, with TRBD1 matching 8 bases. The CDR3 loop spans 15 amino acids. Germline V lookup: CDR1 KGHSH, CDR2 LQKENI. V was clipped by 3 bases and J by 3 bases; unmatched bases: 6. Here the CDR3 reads CASSPGTGGDTEAFF. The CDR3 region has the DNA TGTGCCAGCTCACCCGGAACAGGGGGTGACACTGAAGCTTTCTTT.

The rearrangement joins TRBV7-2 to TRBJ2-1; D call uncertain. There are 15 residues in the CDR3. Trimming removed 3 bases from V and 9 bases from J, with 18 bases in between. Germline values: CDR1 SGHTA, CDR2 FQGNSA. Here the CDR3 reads CASSFVAPSGTEQFF. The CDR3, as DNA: TGTGCCAGCAGCTTCGTAGCACCCTCTGGAACTGAGCAGTTCTTC.

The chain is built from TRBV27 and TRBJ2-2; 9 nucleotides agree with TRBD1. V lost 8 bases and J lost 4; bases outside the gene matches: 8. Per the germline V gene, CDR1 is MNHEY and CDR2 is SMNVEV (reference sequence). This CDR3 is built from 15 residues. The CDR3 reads CASGRTGETTGELFF. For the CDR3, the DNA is TGTGCCAGCGGTAGGACAGGGGAAACCACCGGGGAGCTGTTTTTT.

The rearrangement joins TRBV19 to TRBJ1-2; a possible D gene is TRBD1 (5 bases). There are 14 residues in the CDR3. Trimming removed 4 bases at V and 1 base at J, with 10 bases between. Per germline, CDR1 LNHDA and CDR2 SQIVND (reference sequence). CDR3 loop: CASSSTGGNYGYTF. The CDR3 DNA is TGTGCCAGTAGTAGTACGGGGGGTAACTATGGCTACACCTTC.

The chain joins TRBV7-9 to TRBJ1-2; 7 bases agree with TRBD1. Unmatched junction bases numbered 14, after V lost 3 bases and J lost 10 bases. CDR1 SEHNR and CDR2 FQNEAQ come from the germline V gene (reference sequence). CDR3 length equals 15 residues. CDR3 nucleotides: TGTGCCAGCAGCTTGACACGGCAGGGGGACGGGGCCTACACCTTC. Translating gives CASSLTRQGDGAYTF.

The CDR3 DNA sequence: TGTGCCAGCAGCGATGACAGGGGCGATTCACCCCTCCACTTT. Translating it yields CASSDDRGDSPLHF. The chain joins TRBV2 to TRBJ1-6; 8 bases line up with TRBD1. The V gene's germline CDR1 is SNHLY and CDR2 FYNNEI. V lost 6 bases and J lost 8; bases outside the gene matches: 6. CDR3 length equals 14 residues.